The 10 T cell receptor beta chains below come from one sample, sequenced in a study of T cells in Graves' hyperthyroidism and ophthalmopathy. RNA transcripts served as the template for amplifying TCR beta CDR3 regions. The TCR CDR3 first-round RT-PCR relied on the HTBI primer set. TCRdb re-called the multiplex PCR reads through MiXCR, storing one row per CDR3 protein. The sample records 500,000 to 550,000 distinct CDR3 sequences, around 20% being singletons. Material: blood. The source of these receptors is a man in his forties with Graves' ophthalmopathy.

The gene calls are TRBV6-9 and TRBJ2-7; unclear D gene. The V and J ends lost 3 bases and 0 bases respectively, with 15 bases between them. The CDR3 runs 16 residues. Germline loops: CDR1 MNHGY, CDR2 SVAAGI. CDR3 in amino acids: CASSYNSDGGSYEQYF. The CDR3 DNA reads as TGTGCCAGCAGTTACAACTCAGATGGCGGCTCCTACGAGCAGTACTTC.

The V and J genes are TRBV9 and TRBJ2-2; tentative D call: TRBD1 (6 bases). The CDR3 has 13 residues. CDR1 and CDR2 from the germline V gene are SGDLS and YYNGEE. Trimming removed 3 bases from V and 6 bases from J, with 9 bases in between. CDR3 residues: CASSATGSGELFF. CDR3 sequence (DNA): TGTGCCAGCAGCGCCACAGGGTCCGGGGAGCTGTTTTTT.

This clonotype was seen a few times. The V call is TRBV27, the J call TRBJ2-1, with 11 positions matching TRBD2. Trimming took 2 bases from V and 8 from J; bases not matched to a gene: 8. The germline V gene encodes CDR1 MNHEY and CDR2 SMNVEV (reference sequence). CDR3 length equals 16 residues. CDR3 bases: TGTGCCAGCAGTTTACTAGCGGGAGGCCTCGGCGATGAGCAGTTCTTC. Its protein product is CASSLLAGGLGDEQFF.

This clonotype was counted between two and nine times. The chain combines TRBV6-1 with TRBJ1-2; 7 nucleotides match TRBD1. The CDR3 covers 14 residues. J was trimmed by 4 bases and V by 6 bases; bases with no gene match: 8. Per the germline V gene, CDR1 is MNHNS and CDR2 is SASEGT. The CDR3 sequence is CASRRGQALYGYTF. The CDR3 DNA is TGTGCCAGCAGGCGAGGACAGGCCCTCTATGGCTACACCTTC.

This clonotype was counted ten times or more. The rearrangement links TRBV6-5 to TRBJ2-7; TRBD1 matches 8 bases. From germline, CDR1 is MNHEY and CDR2 SVGAGI. This CDR3 has 15 residues. Trimming removed 0 bases from V and 6 bases from J; junction bases left unmatched: 7. CDR3 region: CASSYSRGQGIEQYF. The CDR3 DNA reads as TGTGCCAGCAGTTACTCGAGAGGACAGGGAATCGAGCAGTACTTC.

The rearrangement links TRBV7-2 to TRBJ2-1, with 14 bases that match TRBD2. Germline CDR1 is SGHTA and CDR2 is FQGNSA. J lost 8 bases, V lost 4 bases, and 16 bases had no gene match. This CDR3 is built from 19 residues. The CDR3 sequence: CASSSESPGTSGRGHEQFF. Here the CDR3 DNA reads TGTGCCAGCAGCTCCGAATCCCCGGGGACTAGCGGGAGAGGGCATGAGCAGTTCTTC.

At least ten counts were recorded for this clonotype. This chain joins TRBV5-1 and TRBJ2-7; D is possibly TRBD2 (6 bases). V was trimmed by 3 bases and J by 5 bases, leaving 18 bases between them. In germline, CDR1 is SGHRS, CDR2 YFSETQ. CDR3 length equals 15 residues. The CDR3 nucleotides are TGCGCCAGCAGCTACTCGACGCCTGCGGGGAACGAGCAGTACTTC. Amino acid sequence: CASSYSTPAGNEQYF.

This clonotype was counted a few times. This rearrangement joins TRBV15 to TRBJ1-1, with D uncertain. The CDR3 runs 14 residues. From germline, CDR1 is LNHNV and CDR2 YYDKDF (reference sequence). V shed 3 bases and J shed 0 bases, with 8 bases lying between them. CDR3 sequence reads: CATSRDRMNTEAFF. CDR3 DNA: TGTGCCACCAGCAGGGATAGAATGAACACTGAAGCTTTCTTT.

The chain recombines TRBV19 with TRBJ2-2; perhaps TRBD2 as D (5 bases). Germline V gene sequence: CDR1 LNHDA, CDR2 SQIVND (reference sequence). Trimming took 5 bases from V and 7 from J, leaving 14 bases between them. The CDR3 length is 14 residues. CDR3 coding DNA: TGTGCCAGTAGTGCCATTACTAGGCTCGGGGAGCTGTTTTTT. It encodes CASSAITRLGELFF.

Notes on this clonotype: A read error is possible here, since a much larger clone lies one base away. CDR3 DNA: TGTGCCACCAGCAGAGACCTCGCGGGGGGGACAGATACGCAGTATTTT. It encodes CATSRDLAGGTDTQYF. This chain connects TRBV15 to TRBJ2-3; 9 bases align to TRBD2. The CDR3 runs 16 residues. Looked up from germline, CDR1 is LNHNV and CDR2 is YYDKDF (reference sequence). The V gene end was trimmed by 0 bases and the J gene end by 3 bases; junction bases not matched to a gene: 4.